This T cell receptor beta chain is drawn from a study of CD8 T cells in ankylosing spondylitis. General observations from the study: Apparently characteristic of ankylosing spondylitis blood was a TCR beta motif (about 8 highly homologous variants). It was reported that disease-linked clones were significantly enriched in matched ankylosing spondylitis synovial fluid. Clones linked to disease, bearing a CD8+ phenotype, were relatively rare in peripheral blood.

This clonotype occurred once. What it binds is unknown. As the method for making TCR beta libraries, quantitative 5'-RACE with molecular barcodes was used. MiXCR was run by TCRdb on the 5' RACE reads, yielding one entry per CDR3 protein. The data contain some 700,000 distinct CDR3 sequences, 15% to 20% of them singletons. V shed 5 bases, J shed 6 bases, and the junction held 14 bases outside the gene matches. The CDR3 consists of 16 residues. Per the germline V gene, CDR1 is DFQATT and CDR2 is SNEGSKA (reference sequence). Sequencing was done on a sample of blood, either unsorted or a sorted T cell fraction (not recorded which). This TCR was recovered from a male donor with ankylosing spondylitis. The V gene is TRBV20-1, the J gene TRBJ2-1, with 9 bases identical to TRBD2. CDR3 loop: CSAPVRAGLAANEQFF. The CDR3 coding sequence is TGCAGTGCTCCGGTGCGAGCGGGACTAGCAGCCAATGAGCAGTTCTTC.